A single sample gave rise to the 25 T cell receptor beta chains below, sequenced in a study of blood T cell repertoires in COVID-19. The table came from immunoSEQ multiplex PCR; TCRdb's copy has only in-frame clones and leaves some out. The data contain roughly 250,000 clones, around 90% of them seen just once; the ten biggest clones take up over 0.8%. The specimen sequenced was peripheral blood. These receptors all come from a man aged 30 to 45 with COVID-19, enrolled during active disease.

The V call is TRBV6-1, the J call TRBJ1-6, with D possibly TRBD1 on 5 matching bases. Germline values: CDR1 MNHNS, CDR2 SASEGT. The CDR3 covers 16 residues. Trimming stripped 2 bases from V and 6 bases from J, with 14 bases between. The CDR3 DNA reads TGTGCCAGCAGTGAACGGTCAGGGTTGGGTAATTCACCCCTCCACTTT. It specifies CASSERSGLGNSPLHF.

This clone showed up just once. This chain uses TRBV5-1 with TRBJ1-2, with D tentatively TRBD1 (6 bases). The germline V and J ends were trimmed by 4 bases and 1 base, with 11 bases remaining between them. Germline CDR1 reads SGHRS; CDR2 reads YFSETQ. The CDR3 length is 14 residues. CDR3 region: CASSTGQYNYGYTF. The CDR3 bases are TGCGCCAGCAGCACCGGACAGTATAACTATGGCTACACCTTC. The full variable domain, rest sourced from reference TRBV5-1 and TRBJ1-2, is KAGVTQTPRYLIKTRGQQVTLSCSPISGHRSVSWYQQTPGQGLQFLFEYFSETQRNKGNFPGRFSGRQFSNSRSEMNVSTLELGDSALYLCASSTGQYNYGYTFGSGTRLTVV.

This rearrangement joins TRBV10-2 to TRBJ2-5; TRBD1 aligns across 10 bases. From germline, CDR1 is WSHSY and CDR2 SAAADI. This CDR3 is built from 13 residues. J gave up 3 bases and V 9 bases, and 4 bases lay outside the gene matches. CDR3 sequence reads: CASRGTGEETQYF. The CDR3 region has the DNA TGCGCCAGTCGGGGGACAGGGGAAGAGACCCAGTACTTC.

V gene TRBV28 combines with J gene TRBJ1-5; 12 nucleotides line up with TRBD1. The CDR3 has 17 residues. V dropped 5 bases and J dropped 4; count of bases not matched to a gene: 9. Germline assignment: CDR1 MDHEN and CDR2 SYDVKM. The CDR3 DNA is TGTGCCAGCAGTATCCGGGACAGGGGGCTCCAAAATCAGCCCCAGCATTTT. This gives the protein CASSIRDRGLQNQPQHF.

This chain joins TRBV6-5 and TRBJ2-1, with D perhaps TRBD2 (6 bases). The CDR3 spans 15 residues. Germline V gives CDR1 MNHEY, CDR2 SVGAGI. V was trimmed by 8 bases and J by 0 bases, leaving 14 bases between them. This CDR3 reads CASGTVGRSYNEQFF. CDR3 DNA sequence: TGTGCCAGCGGGACTGTAGGGCGCTCCTACAATGAGCAGTTCTTC.

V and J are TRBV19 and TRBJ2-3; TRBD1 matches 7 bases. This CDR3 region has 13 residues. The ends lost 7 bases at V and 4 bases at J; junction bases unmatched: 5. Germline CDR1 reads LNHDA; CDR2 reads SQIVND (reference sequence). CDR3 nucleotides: TGTGCCAGTATGGGGCAGGGGGCAGATACGCAGTATTTT. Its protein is CASMGQGADTQYF.

This CDR3 reads CASSEDRGNYNEQFF. As DNA, the CDR3 is TGTGCCAGCAGTGAGGACAGGGGGAACTACAATGAGCAGTTCTTC. This chain joins TRBV2 and TRBJ2-1, with 10 positions matching TRBD1. The length of the CDR3 is 15 residues. V trimming: 3 bases; J trimming: 3 bases; junction bases outside the gene matches: 2. Germline CDR1 reads SNHLY; CDR2 reads FYNNEI.

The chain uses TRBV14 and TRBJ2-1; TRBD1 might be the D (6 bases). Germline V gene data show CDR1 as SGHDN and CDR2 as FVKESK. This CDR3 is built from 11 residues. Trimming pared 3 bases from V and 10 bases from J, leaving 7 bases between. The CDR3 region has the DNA TGTGCCAGCAGCCACGACAGGGAGCAGTTCTTC. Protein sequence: CASSHDREQFF.

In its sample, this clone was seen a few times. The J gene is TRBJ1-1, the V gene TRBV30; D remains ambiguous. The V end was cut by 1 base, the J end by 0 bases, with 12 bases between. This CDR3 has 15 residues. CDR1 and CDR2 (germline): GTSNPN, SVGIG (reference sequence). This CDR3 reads CAWSDPTYMNTEAFF. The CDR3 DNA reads TGTGCCTGGAGTGACCCGACATATATGAACACTGAAGCTTTCTTT.

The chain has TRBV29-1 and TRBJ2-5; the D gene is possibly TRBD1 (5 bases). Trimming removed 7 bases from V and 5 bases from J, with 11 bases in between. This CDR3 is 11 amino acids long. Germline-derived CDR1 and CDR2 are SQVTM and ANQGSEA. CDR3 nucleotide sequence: TGCAGCGCAGCAGGGTACGAGACCCAGTACTTC. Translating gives CSAAGYETQYF. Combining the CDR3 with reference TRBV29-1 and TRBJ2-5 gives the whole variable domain SAVISQKPSRDICQRGTSLTIQCQVDSQVTMMFWYRQQPGQSLTLIATANQGSEATYESGFVIDKFPISRPNLTFSTLTVSNMSPEDSSIYLCSAAGYETQYFGPGTRLLVL.

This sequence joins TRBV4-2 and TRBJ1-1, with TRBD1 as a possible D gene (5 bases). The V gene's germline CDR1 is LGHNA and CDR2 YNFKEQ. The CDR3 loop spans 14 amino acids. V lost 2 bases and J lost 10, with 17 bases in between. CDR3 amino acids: CASSQIAVEQGAFF. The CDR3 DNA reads TGTGCCAGCAGCCAAATTGCCGTGGAGCAGGGAGCTTTCTTT.

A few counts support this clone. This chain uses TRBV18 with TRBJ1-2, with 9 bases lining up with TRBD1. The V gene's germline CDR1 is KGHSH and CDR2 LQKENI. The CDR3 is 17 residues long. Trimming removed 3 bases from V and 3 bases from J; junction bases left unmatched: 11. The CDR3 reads CASSPSTTGGSHYGYTF. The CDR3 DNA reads TGTGCCAGCTCACCCTCTACGACAGGGGGGAGTCACTATGGCTACACCTTC. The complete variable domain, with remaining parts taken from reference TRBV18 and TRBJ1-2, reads NAGVMQNPRHLVRRRGQEARLRCSPMKGHSHVYWYRQLPEEGLKFMVYLQKENIIDESGMPKERFSAEFPKEGPSILRIQQVVRGDSAAYFCASSPSTTGGSHYGYTFGSGTRLTVV.

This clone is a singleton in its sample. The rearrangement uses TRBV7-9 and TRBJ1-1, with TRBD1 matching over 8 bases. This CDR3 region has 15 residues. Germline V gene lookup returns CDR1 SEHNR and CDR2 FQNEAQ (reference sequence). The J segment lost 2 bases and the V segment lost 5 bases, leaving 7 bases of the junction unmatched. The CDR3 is CASSKDRDRNTEAFF. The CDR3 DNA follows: TGTGCCAGCAGCAAGGACAGGGATCGAAACACTGAAGCTTTCTTT.

DNA of the CDR3: TGTGCCAGCAGCCGAGGGACTAGCGGTAGCACAGATACGCAGTATTTT. This encodes CASSRGTSGSTDTQYF. The chain couples TRBV4-2 to TRBJ2-3; TRBD2 aligns across 11 bases. This CDR3 is built from 16 residues. Unmatched junction bases numbered 3, after V lost 4 bases and J lost 0 bases. Germline V lookup: CDR1 LGHNA, CDR2 YNFKEQ.

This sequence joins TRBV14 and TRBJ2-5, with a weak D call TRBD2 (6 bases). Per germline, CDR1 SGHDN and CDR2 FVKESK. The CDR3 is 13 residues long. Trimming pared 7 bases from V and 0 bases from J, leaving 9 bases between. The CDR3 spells CASKEGNQETQYF. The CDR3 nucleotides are TGTGCCAGCAAGGAGGGCAACCAAGAGACCCAGTACTTC.

CDR3 sequence: CASSLQGQGFQPQHF. In DNA form, the CDR3 reads TGTGCCAGCAGTCTACAAGGACAGGGGTTTCAGCCCCAGCATTTT. The chain is built from TRBV27 and TRBJ1-5; 9 nucleotides align to TRBD1. Germline CDR1 reads MNHEY; CDR2 reads SMNVEV (reference sequence). Trimming at V came to 5 bases and at J to 6 bases, leaving 8 bases not matched to a gene. This CDR3 comprises 15 residues.

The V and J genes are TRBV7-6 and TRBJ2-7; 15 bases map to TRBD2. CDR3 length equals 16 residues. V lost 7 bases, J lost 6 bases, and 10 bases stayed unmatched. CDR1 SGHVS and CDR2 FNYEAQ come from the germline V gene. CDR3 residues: CASTPGLAGGGFEQYF. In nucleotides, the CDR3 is TGTGCCAGCACCCCGGGACTAGCGGGGGGCGGGTTCGAGCAGTACTTC.

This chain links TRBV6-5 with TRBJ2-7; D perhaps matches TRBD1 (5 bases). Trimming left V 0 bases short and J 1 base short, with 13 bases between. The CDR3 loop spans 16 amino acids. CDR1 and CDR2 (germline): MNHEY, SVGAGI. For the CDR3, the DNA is TGTGCCAGCAGTTACTCGATAATAGGGGTGTCCTACGAGCAGTACTTC. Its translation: CASSYSIIGVSYEQYF.

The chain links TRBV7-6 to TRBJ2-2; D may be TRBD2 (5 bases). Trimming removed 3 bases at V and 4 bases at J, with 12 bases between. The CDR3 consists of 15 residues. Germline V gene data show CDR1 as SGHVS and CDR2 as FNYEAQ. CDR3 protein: CASSLETGITGELFF. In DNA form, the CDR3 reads TGTGCCAGCAGCTTGGAGACCGGGATCACCGGGGAGCTGTTTTTT.

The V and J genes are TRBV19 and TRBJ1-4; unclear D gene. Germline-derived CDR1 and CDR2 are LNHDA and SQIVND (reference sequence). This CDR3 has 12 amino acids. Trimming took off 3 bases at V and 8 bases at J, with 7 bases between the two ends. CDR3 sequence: CASSIYPEKLFF. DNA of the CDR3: TGTGCCAGTAGTATTTATCCCGAAAAACTGTTTTTT.

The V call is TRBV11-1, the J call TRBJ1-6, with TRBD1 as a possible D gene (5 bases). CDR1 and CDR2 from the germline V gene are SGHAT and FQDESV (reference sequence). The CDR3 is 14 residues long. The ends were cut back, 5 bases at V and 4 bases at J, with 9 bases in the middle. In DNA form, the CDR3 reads TGTGCCAGCAGCCTACAGGAATATAATTCACCCCTCCACTTT. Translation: CASSLQEYNSPLHF.

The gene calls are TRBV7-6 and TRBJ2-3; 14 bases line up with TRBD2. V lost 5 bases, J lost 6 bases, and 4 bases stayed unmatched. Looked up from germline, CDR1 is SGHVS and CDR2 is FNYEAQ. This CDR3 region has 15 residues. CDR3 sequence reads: CASSRLAGGSDTQYF. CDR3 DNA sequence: TGTGCCAGCAGCCGACTAGCGGGGGGGTCGGATACGCAGTATTTT.

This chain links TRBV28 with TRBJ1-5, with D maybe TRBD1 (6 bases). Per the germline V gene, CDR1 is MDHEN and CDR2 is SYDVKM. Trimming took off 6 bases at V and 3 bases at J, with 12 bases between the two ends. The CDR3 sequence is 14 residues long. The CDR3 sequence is CASREGGDNQPQHF. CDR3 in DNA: TGTGCCAGCAGGGAAGGGGGGGACAATCAGCCCCAGCATTTT.

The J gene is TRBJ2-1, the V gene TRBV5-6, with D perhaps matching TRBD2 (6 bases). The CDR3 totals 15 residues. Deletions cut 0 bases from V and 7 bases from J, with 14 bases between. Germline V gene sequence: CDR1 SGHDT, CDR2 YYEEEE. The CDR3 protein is CASSLDLARANEQFF. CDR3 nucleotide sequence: TGTGCCAGCAGCTTGGACCTAGCGAGAGCGAATGAGCAGTTCTTC.

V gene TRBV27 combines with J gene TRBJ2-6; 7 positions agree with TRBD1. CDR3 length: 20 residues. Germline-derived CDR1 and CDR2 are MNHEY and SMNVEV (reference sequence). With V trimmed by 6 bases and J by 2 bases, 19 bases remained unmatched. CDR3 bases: TGTGCCAGCAGGGAGACCCCGGTACAGGGGCAACCTCCTGGGGCCAACGTCCTGACTTTC. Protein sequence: CASRETPVQGQPPGANVLTF.